A selection of T cell receptor beta chains follows, all from one sample in a study of blood T cell repertoires in COVID-19. Some clones are missing from TCRdb's copy, which holds only in-frame ones; the method was immunoSEQ multiplex PCR. The sample lists around 250,000 clones, approximately 85% seen once, with 5% to 8% in the top ten. The sequencing sample was made of PBMCs or T cells enriched from blood (not recorded which). These TCRs come from a woman aged 45-65 years who had been exposed to COVID-19. Both conserved end residues are part of each CDR3. The order of the fields is V gene, D gene, clone size, J gene, CDR3 DNA, CDR3 protein. The D gene is left open where the match is weak. Rows give clone size only sometimes, using once, few, many, or a class for an expanded clone.

TRBV3-1/TRBV3-2	NA	NA	TRBJ1-1	TGTGCCAGCAGCCAAATTTCCGCGGGGGTGGGAGCTTTCTTT	CASSQISAGVGAFF
TRBV24-1	NA	NA	TRBJ1-2	TGTGCCACCAGTGATCCTCAGACTCGGGGCTACACCTTC	CATSDPQTRGYTF
TRBV19	NA	NA	TRBJ1-1	TGTGCCAGTAGTAAGGCAGGGCCCGTCTTGAACACTGAAGCTTTCTTT	CASSKAGPVLNTEAFF
TRBV27	NA	NA	TRBJ2-3	TGTGCCAGCAATGGACTTGACACAGATACGCAGTATTTT	CASNGLDTDTQYF
TRBV5-4	TRBD1	NA	TRBJ2-7	TGTGCCAGCAGCGAGGACAGGGGGACTCTCTACGAGCAGTACTTC	CASSEDRGTLYEQYF
TRBV11-2	TRBD1	NA	TRBJ1-4	TGTGCCAGCAGCTTAGGGGACAGGGTTGGTGAAAAACTGTTTTTT	CASSLGDRVGEKLFF
TRBV7-9	NA	NA	TRBJ1-2	TGTGCCAGCAGCTCCACGCAGGGGCGGAATGGCTACACCTTC	CASSSTQGRNGYTF
TRBV7-2	TRBD1	NA	TRBJ1-1	TGTGCCAGCAGCCCCTACACAGGGGTGTACACTGAAGCTTTCTTT	CASSPYTGVYTEAFF
TRBV25-1	NA	NA	TRBJ1-5	TGTGCCAGCAGTGGCTCGGGTCAGCCCCAGCATTTT	CASSGSGQPQHF
TRBV18	TRBD1	NA	TRBJ2-3	TGTGCCAGCTCAACCGGGACAGCTACTAGCACAGATACGCAGTATTTT	CASSTGTATSTDTQYF
TRBV24-1	NA	NA	TRBJ2-1	TGTGCCGTACAAAGAAGCTCCTACAATGAGCAGTTCTTC	CAVQRSSYNEQFF
TRBV7-6	TRBD2	NA	TRBJ2-1	TGTGCCAGCAGTCGAAGCGGGGGTTTTTTGCATGAGCAGTTCTTC	CASSRSGGFLHEQFF
TRBV7-6	NA	NA	TRBJ1-1	TGTGCCAGCAGCCCCCAACAGGTTGGGAACACTGAAGCTTTCTTT	CASSPQQVGNTEAFF
TRBV20-1	NA	NA	TRBJ2-7	TGCAGTGCTATTGACAACTCCTACGAGCAGTACTTC	CSAIDNSYEQYF
TRBV15	TRBD1	NA	TRBJ1-1	TGTGCCACCAGCAGAGCGGTAAGGGACAGAGGGGCTTTCTTT	CATSRAVRDRGAFF
TRBV30	NA	NA	TRBJ1-5	TGTGCCTGGAGTGGGGGTTCAGGAGGGCAGCCCCAGCATTTT	CAWSGGSGGQPQHF
TRBV19	TRBD1	NA	TRBJ1-2	TGTGCCAGTAGTTCCCCGGGACAGGGGAACTATGGCTACACCTTC	CASSSPGQGNYGYTF
TRBV4-3	NA	NA	TRBJ2-1	TGCGCCAGCAGCCAAAGCCGCCGGGCCTACAATGAGCAGTTCTTC	CASSQSRRAYNEQFF
TRBV12-3/TRBV12-4	NA	NA	TRBJ1-1	TGTGCCAGCAGTTTATACGGGACTGAAGCTTTCTTT	CASSLYGTEAFF
TRBV7-3	TRBD1	NA	TRBJ2-4	TGTGCCAGCAGCTTACTCCCGGGACAGGGATACATTCAGTACTTC	CASSLLPGQGYIQYF
TRBV5-1	NA	NA	TRBJ1-2	TGCGCCAGCAGCCCCGCAGGGGCCGGTTATGGCTACACCTTC	CASSPAGAGYGYTF
TRBV5-6	TRBD2	many	TRBJ2-1	TGTGCCAGCAGCTTTCAACTAGCGGGGGGCAATGAGCAGTTCTTC	CASSFQLAGGNEQFF
TRBV6-5	NA	NA	TRBJ2-2	TGTGCCAGCAGTCTCGACTGGAACACCGGGGAGCTGTTTTTT	CASSLDWNTGELFF
TRBV29-1	NA	NA	TRBJ1-5	TGCAGCGTTGATGAAACACCGTATAGCAATCAGCCCCAGCATTTT	CSVDETPYSNQPQHF
TRBV5-8	TRBD1	NA	TRBJ1-4	TGTGCCAGCAGGCGACCGGGACAGACTAATGAAAAACTGTTTTTT	CASRRPGQTNEKLFF
TRBV5-5	TRBD2	once	TRBJ2-1	TGTGCCAGTTCGGCCGGGACTAGCGGGGGGAGGCAGTTCTTC	CASSAGTSGGRQFF
TRBV5-1	NA	NA	TRBJ2-1	TGCGCCAGCAGCTCGGGGACATCCTACAATGAGCAGTTCTTC	CASSSGTSYNEQFF
TRBV14	NA	NA	TRBJ2-6	TGTGCCAGCAGCCAGCCAGGTTCAAGCTCTGGGGCCAACGTCCTGACTTTC	CASSQPGSSSGANVLTF
TRBV19	TRBD1	NA	TRBJ2-7	TGTGCCAGTAGTCGGGACAGGGGGGACGAGCAGTACTTC	CASSRDRGDEQYF
TRBV28	NA	NA	TRBJ2-2	TGTGCCAGCAGACGAGGGTTCCGGGAGCTGTTTTTT	CASRRGFRELFF
TRBV10-2	TRBD2	NA	TRBJ2-4	TGCGCCAGCAGTGAGTCAGCTAGCGGGGGAACACTAGCCAAAAACATTCAGTACTTC	CASSESASGGTLAKNIQYF
TRBV7-9	TRBD1	NA	TRBJ1-1	TGTGCCAGCAGCTTAAGGACAGGGGTCGGGGACACTGAAGCTTTCTTT	CASSLRTGVGDTEAFF
TRBV2	TRBD1	NA	TRBJ1-1	TGTGCCAGCAGCGCAGAATCGATGACAGGGTTTCAAGCTTTCTTT	CASSAESMTGFQAFF
TRBV10-3	NA	NA	TRBJ2-4	TGTGCCATCAGTGATTCGGGGGTCGCTCAGTACTTC	CAISDSGVAQYF
TRBV2	TRBD1	NA	TRBJ1-4	TGTGCCAGCAGGTTCGACAGGGGGCAGCATGAAAAACTGTTTTTT	CASRFDRGQHEKLFF
TRBV3-1/TRBV3-2	TRBD2	once	TRBJ2-3	TGTGCCAGCAGCTTAGCGGGGGGGCCACGAGATACGCAGTATTTT	CASSLAGGPRDTQYF
TRBV4-1	NA	NA	TRBJ1-2	TGCGCCAGCAGCCAAGATAGCAACTATGGCTACACCTTC	CASSQDSNYGYTF
TRBV7-9	NA	NA	TRBJ1-4	TGTGCCAGCAGCTTAGACGGAGGGGTGGTAGGTGAAAAACTGTTTTTT	CASSLDGGVVGEKLFF
TRBV7-2	NA	few	TRBJ2-5	TGTGCCAGCAGCTTAGTCGAGGAGACCCAGTACTTC	CASSLVEETQYF
TRBV14	TRBD1	NA	TRBJ1-2	TGTGCCAGCAGCCAGACAGGGGGCGGAAACTATGGCTACACCTTC	CASSQTGGGNYGYTF
TRBV27	NA	NA	TRBJ2-7	TGTGCCAGCAGCAAGACACCTACCTACGAGCAGTACTTC	CASSKTPTYEQYF
TRBV19	TRBD1	NA	TRBJ1-1	TGTGCCAGTAGTATCCCGTCCCTCGGGACAGGGGACACTGAAGCTTTCTTT	CASSIPSLGTGDTEAFF
TRBV6-5	NA	NA	TRBJ2-5	TGTGCCAGCAGCCTAAGCGGAAGGGAGACCCAGTACTTC	CASSLSGRETQYF